The following is a TCR beta chain sequence with its context. Its specificity is not known. A much larger clone is a single base away; this may be a read error. Some clones are missing from TCRdb's copy, which holds only in-frame ones; the method was immunoSEQ multiplex PCR. The table records roughly 760,000 clones, about 74% of them present only once. This sample was taken from a study of shared clonotypes between healthy human individuals. Study summary: A donor's plate count was three for CD4 naive and three for CD4 memory; CD8 naive had two and CD8 memory one. General observations from the study: Several donors had 4% to 5% of their naive CD4 clonotypes in common. Across subsets, estimated richness was generally greater for naive than for memory populations.

Trimming removed 0 bases from V and 3 bases from J, with 7 bases in between. Germline CDR1 is SGHNT and CDR2 is YYREEE (reference sequence). This CDR3 contains 14 residues. The source of this sequence is a woman in her twenties or thirties in good health. Sequencing input: memory CD4+ T cells sorted from blood. Described subset: CD45RA-negative fraction. This sequence joins TRBV5-4 and TRBJ2-1; D unclear. DNA for the CDR3: TGTGCCAGCAGCTTGGACAGCTACTACAATGAGCAGTTCTTC. This sequence encodes CASSLDSYYNEQFF.